Listed here are 7 T cell receptor beta chains from one sample, sequenced in a study of T cell responses to AZD1222 COVID-19 vaccine (dated by TCRdb to 2020 to 2022). According to the study, the label for this sample's time point signals: baseline before first vaccination. Library generation was performed with the immunoSEQ multiplex PCR assay. TCRdb limited this immuneACCESS table to in-frame rearrangements with V and J called. A share of clones is missing; checked studies link under half to unresolved V genes, and the rest is unexplained. The sample contains around 100,000 clones, less than 95% of them found a single time. Jointly, the top ten make up 4% to 6% of the sample. The input for sequencing was peripheral blood, taken on day 0 of AZD1222 vaccination. These receptors were obtained from an adult in good health.

The J gene is TRBJ1-3, the V gene TRBV12-5; D remains unclear. V lost 3 bases and J lost 0, with 6 bases in between. Germline loops: CDR1 LGHNT, CDR2 FRNRAP. This CDR3 is built from 14 residues. CDR3 in DNA: TGTGCTAGTGGTTTCGTCTCCTCTGGAAACACCATATATTTT. Translated: CASGFVSSGNTIYF.

The chain has TRBV6-5 and TRBJ2-3; D is unresolved. The germline gives CDR1 MNHEY, CDR2 SVGAGI. This CDR3 is 13 amino acids long. V was pared by 6 bases and J by 0 bases, with 7 bases between. CDR3 in DNA: TGTGCCAGCAGCTCGGACAGCACAGATACGCAGTATTTT. Translated: CASSSDSTDTQYF.

V gene TRBV24-1 combines with J gene TRBJ1-3, with D tentatively TRBD1 (5 bases). This CDR3 has 17 amino acids. The V end was cut by 4 bases, the J end by 0 bases, with 15 bases between. Germline lookup yields CDR1 KGHDR and CDR2 SFDVKD. The CDR3 DNA is TGTGCCACCAGTGACCCGGGACCGGAGAGCTCTGGAAACACCATATATTTT. Residues: CATSDPGPESSGNTIYF.

This clone occurred a few times. The chain combines TRBV3-1 (or the pseudogene TRBV3-2) with TRBJ2-1; TRBD1 is a possible D gene (5 bases). Trimming stripped 2 bases from V and 3 bases from J, with 8 bases between. Germline V CDR1 and CDR2: LGHDT, YNNKEL (reference sequence). This CDR3 contains 14 residues. The CDR3 nucleotides read TGTGCCAGCAGCCAAAGGGGCGGCTACAATGAGCAGTTCTTC. Translating it yields CASSQRGGYNEQFF.

The chain uses TRBV5-1 and TRBJ2-1, with D uncertain. Trimming took off 4 bases at V and 6 bases at J, with 8 bases between the two ends. The CDR3 totals 12 residues. CDR1 is SGHRS, CDR2 YFSETQ, per germline. The CDR3 coding sequence is TGCGCCAGCAGCAGAAACAGCAATGAGCAGTTCTTC. Its translation: CASSRNSNEQFF.

This clone was observed once. The V and J genes are TRBV12-5 and TRBJ2-7; D is unclear. Germline assignment: CDR1 LGHNT and CDR2 FRNRAP. V lost 2 bases to trimming and J lost 5 bases, with 10 bases between them. The CDR3 is 13 residues long. Here the CDR3 reads CASGLYLGDEQYF. The CDR3 DNA reads as TGTGCTAGTGGTTTGTACCTCGGTGACGAGCAGTACTTC. The entire variable domain, with the rest obtained from reference TRBV12-5 and TRBJ2-7, is as follows: DARVTQTPRHKVTEMGQEVTMRCQPILGHNTVFWYRQTMMQGLELLAYFRNRAPLDDSGMPKDRFSAEMPDATLATLKIQPSEPRDSAVYFCASGLYLGDEQYFGPGTRLTVT.

This chain links TRBV4-2 with TRBJ1-5; perhaps TRBD1 as D (6 bases). Trimming took 5 bases from V and 5 from J, leaving 19 bases between them. The CDR3 is made up of 16 amino acids. Looked up from germline, CDR1 is LGHNA and CDR2 is YNFKEQ. The CDR3 loop is CASSYRRDTHYQPQHF. The CDR3 DNA reads as TGTGCCAGCAGCTACCGCCGGGACACACATTATCAGCCCCAGCATTTT.